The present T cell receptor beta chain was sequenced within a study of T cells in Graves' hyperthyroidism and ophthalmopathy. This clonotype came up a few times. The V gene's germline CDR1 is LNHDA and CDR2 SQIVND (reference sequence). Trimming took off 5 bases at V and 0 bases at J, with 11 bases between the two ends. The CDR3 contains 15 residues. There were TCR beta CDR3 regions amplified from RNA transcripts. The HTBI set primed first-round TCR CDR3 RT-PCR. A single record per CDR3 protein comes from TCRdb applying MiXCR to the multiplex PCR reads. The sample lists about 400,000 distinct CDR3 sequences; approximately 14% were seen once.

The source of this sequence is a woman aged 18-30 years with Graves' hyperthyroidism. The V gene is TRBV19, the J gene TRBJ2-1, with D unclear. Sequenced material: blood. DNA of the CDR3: TGTGCCAGTAGTTTTCGACCTAACTCCTACAATGAGCAGTTCTTC. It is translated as CASSFRPNSYNEQFF.